The clone carrying this T cell receptor (beta chain) was detected a few times. Looked up from germline, CDR1 is LNHDA and CDR2 is SQIVND (reference sequence). Trimming cost V 5 bases and J 4 bases; bases outside gene matches: 10. The CDR3 runs to 15 residues. The data were obtained in a study of OX40 agonist ivuxolimab in advanced cancers. TCRdb's copy holds only in-frame clones and misses some; the assay was immunoSEQ multiplex PCR. The sample shows 70,000 or so clones, around 83% of them seen only once. This receptor was taken from an adult with an advanced solid tumor such as melanoma, head and neck, liver or kidney cancer. The sequences come from CD4+ or CD8+ T cells sorted from blood, collected in a trial of the OX40 agonist ivuxolimab. The chain carries TRBV19 and TRBJ1-1; 7 positions match TRBD1. In DNA, the CDR3 is TGTGCCAGTAGTTTAACAGGGGATGGAGGCACTGAAGCTTTCTTT. As protein: CASSLTGDGGTEAFF.